Listed below are T cell receptor beta chains from one sample, sequenced in a study of blood T cell repertoires in COVID-19. Data came from immunoSEQ multiplex PCR; TCRdb stores just in-frame clones and leaves some out. The table lists roughly 120,000 clones, around three quarters of them singletons. The specimen sequenced was peripheral blood. The receptors come from a man aged 70 or older with acute or convalescent COVID-19. Each CDR3 is given without its conserved first and last residue.

CDR3 length	V gene	J gene	CDR3 protein
12	TRBV3-1/TRBV3-2	TRBJ1-5	ASSQGRVAQPQH
15	TRBV5-1	TRBJ2-6	ASLRTSGSTGANVLT
13	TRBV13	TRBJ2-3	ASSQERGGTDTQY
13	TRBV9	TRBJ2-1	ASSVTSFSLGEQF
16	TRBV27	TRBJ1-2	ASSRKGDTLSMLHGYT
14	TRBV25-1	TRBJ2-7	ASSDPRTGSSYEQY
12	TRBV6-5	TRBJ1-3	ASSTGTAGNTIY
12	TRBV30	TRBJ2-1	AWRGAGGYNEQF
10	TRBV25-1	TRBJ2-7	ASHSAEDEQY
11	TRBV18	TRBJ2-5	ASSPETEETQY
13	TRBV5-1	TRBJ2-3	ASSLALVSTDTQY
13	TRBV5-1	TRBJ1-1	ATRTGRHGGDEAF
11	TRBV30	TRBJ1-4	AWSVNRGEKLF
13	TRBV3-1/TRBV3-2	TRBJ1-5	ASSQGQGYNQPQH
15	TRBV27	TRBJ2-1	ASKAFLAAYSYNEQF
11	TRBV13	TRBJ2-7	ASSFLQSYEQY
11	TRBV25-1	TRBJ1-3	ASEGGAGNTIY
14	TRBV7-2	TRBJ2-1	ASSRSGTGGLGEQF
14	TRBV5-4	TRBJ2-1	ASSWWGRGSYNEQF
14	TRBV5-6	TRBJ1-6	ASSLVKQGGSSPLH
14	TRBV6-1	TRBJ1-5	ASSASGGGGNQPQH
11	TRBV5-1	TRBJ1-3	ASSLGQGNTIY
12	TRBV28	TRBJ1-6	ASSLTGANSPLH
13	TRBV14	TRBJ2-7	ASSPPGTNPYEQY
12	TRBV6-6	TRBJ2-1	ASSGEERWNEQF
13	TRBV5-1	TRBJ2-5	ASSQTGGGQETQY
11	TRBV6-5	TRBJ1-5	ASSSQGRQPQH
12	TRBV5-8	TRBJ2-5	ASSSGQGRETQY